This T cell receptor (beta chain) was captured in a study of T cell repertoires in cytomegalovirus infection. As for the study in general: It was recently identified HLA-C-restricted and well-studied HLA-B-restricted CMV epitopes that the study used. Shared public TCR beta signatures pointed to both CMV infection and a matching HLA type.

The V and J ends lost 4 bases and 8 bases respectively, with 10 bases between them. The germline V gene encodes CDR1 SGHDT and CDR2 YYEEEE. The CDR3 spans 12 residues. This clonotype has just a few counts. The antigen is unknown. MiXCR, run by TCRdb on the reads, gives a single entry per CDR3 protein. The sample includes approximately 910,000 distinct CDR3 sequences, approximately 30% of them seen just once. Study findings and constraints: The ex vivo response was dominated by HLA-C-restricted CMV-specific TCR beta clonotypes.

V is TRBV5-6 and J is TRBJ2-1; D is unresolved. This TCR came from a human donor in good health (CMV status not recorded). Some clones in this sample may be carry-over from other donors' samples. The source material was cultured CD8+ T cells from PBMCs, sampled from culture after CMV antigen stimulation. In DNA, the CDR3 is TGTGCCAGCAGCCCCACCCCACATGAGCAGTTCTTC. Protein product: CASSPTPHEQFF.